The rows below give T cell receptor beta chains drawn from one sample of a study of CD8 T cells in Susac syndrome. TCRdb re-analysed the immunoSEQ multiplex PCR reads in MiXCR, keeping a single row per CDR3 protein. This repertoire shows about 150,000 distinct CDR3 sequences, approximately 93% found once; its top ten account for 0.09% to 0.095%. The sample was CD4+ T cells from PBMCs. These receptors all come from a human donor with multiple sclerosis. Each CDR3 is given with its conserved first and last residue. D genes are given only for firm matches. Clone size is not always given. Where it is, it says once, few, many or a class for expanded clones.

j_call: TRBJ2-1; clone_size: .; d_call: .; v_call: TRBV4-2; cdr3_aa: CASSQVGGDNEQFF; cdr3_nt: TGTGCCAGCAGCCAAGTGGGTGGGGACAATGAGCAGTTCTTC
j_call: TRBJ2-7; clone_size: few; d_call: .; v_call: TRBV5-1; cdr3_aa: CASSGRDSPGFEQYF; cdr3_nt: TGCGCCAGCAGCGGGCGGGACAGCCCGGGGTTCGAGCAGTACTTC
j_call: TRBJ2-5; clone_size: .; d_call: .; v_call: TRBV19; cdr3_aa: CASSMSGQPAETQYF; cdr3_nt: TGTGCCAGTAGTATGTCAGGACAACCGGCGGAGACCCAGTACTTC
j_call: TRBJ1-2; clone_size: .; d_call: .; v_call: TRBV19; cdr3_aa: CASSRLPSSGYTF; cdr3_nt: TGTGCCAGTAGCAGGCTTCCCTCCTCGGGCTACACCTTC
j_call: TRBJ2-7; clone_size: .; d_call: TRBD1; v_call: TRBV19; cdr3_aa: CASSIGQGIYEQYF; cdr3_nt: TGTGCCAGTAGTATTGGACAGGGTATCTACGAGCAATACTTC
j_call: TRBJ1-6; clone_size: .; d_call: .; v_call: TRBV19; cdr3_aa: CATQGGGYNSPLHF; cdr3_nt: TGTGCGACTCAAGGGGGGGGTTATAATTCACCCCTCCACTTT
j_call: TRBJ2-5; clone_size: .; d_call: TRBD1; v_call: TRBV9; cdr3_aa: CASSAFGQGSETQYF; cdr3_nt: TGTGCCAGCAGCGCTTTCGGACAGGGGTCGGAGACCCAGTACTTC
j_call: TRBJ2-5; clone_size: .; d_call: .; v_call: TRBV28; cdr3_aa: CASSLTGESQYF; cdr3_nt: TGTGCCAGCAGTTTAACTGGCGAGAGCCAGTACTTC
j_call: TRBJ1-5; clone_size: .; d_call: .; v_call: TRBV29-1; cdr3_aa: CSVAEGNSNQPQHF; cdr3_nt: TGCAGCGTTGCAGAGGGAAATAGCAATCAGCCCCAGCATTTT
j_call: TRBJ2-3; clone_size: once; d_call: .; v_call: TRBV3-1; cdr3_aa: CASSQVGAGTQYF; cdr3_nt: TGTGCCAGCAGCCAAGTCGGTGCAGGAACGCAGTATTTT
j_call: TRBJ2-1; clone_size: .; d_call: .; v_call: TRBV24-1; cdr3_aa: CATSGSEHNEQFF; cdr3_nt: TGTGCCACCAGTGGGAGCGAACACAATGAGCAGTTCTTC
j_call: TRBJ2-4; clone_size: .; d_call: .; v_call: TRBV7-2; cdr3_aa: CASSLALRVDIQYF; cdr3_nt: TGTGCCAGCAGCTTAGCTCTTAGGGTAGACATTCAGTACTTC
j_call: TRBJ2-1; clone_size: once; d_call: TRBD2; v_call: TRBV6-2/TRBV6-3; cdr3_aa: CASSSQGAGVFLSYNEQFF; cdr3_nt: TGTGCCAGCAGTTCTCAGGGAGCGGGAGTGTTCCTCTCCTACAATGAGCAGTTCTTC
j_call: TRBJ2-3; clone_size: .; d_call: TRBD1; v_call: TRBV4-1; cdr3_aa: CASSLKRRAGTVADTQYF; cdr3_nt: TGCGCCAGCAGCCTTAAGAGAAGGGCCGGGACAGTGGCAGATACGCAGTATTTT
j_call: TRBJ2-2; clone_size: .; d_call: TRBD2; v_call: TRBV29-1; cdr3_aa: CSVEARGLAGDDTGELFF; cdr3_nt: TGCAGCGTTGAAGCCCGGGGACTAGCGGGAGATGACACCGGGGAGCTGTTTTTT
j_call: TRBJ2-1; clone_size: .; d_call: TRBD1; v_call: TRBV5-1; cdr3_aa: CASSRPGTGIYNEQFF; cdr3_nt: TGCGCCAGCAGTCGCCCCGGGACAGGGATCTACAATGAGCAGTTCTTC
j_call: TRBJ2-3; clone_size: .; d_call: .; v_call: TRBV12-3/TRBV12-4; cdr3_aa: CASTNYRYTQYF; cdr3_nt: TGTGCCAGCACCAATTACAGGTACACGCAGTATTTT
j_call: TRBJ2-1; clone_size: few; d_call: TRBD2; v_call: TRBV5-1; cdr3_aa: CASSPTSGSNSEQFF; cdr3_nt: TGCGCCAGCAGCCCGACTAGCGGGAGTAATTCTGAGCAGTTCTTC
j_call: TRBJ2-7; clone_size: .; d_call: TRBD2; v_call: TRBV18; cdr3_aa: CASSLLGGPGNEQYF; cdr3_nt: TGTGCCAGCTCCCTCCTGGGAGGGCCAGGGAACGAGCAGTACTTC
j_call: TRBJ2-3; clone_size: .; d_call: TRBD1; v_call: TRBV24-1; cdr3_aa: CATSAGQGTDTQYF; cdr3_nt: TGTGCCACCAGTGCCGGACAGGGCACAGATACGCAGTATTTT
j_call: TRBJ2-5; clone_size: once; d_call: .; v_call: TRBV28; cdr3_aa: CASSSSPARETQYF; cdr3_nt: TGTGCCAGCAGTTCGTCCCCCGCGCGGGAGACCCAGTACTTC
j_call: TRBJ2-5; clone_size: .; d_call: TRBD1; v_call: TRBV12-3/TRBV12-4; cdr3_aa: CASRAGQRGPMAQYF; cdr3_nt: TGTGCCAGCAGGGCAGGACAGAGGGGGCCGATGGCCCAGTACTTC
j_call: TRBJ1-5; clone_size: .; d_call: TRBD1; v_call: TRBV7-2; cdr3_aa: CASSSGQGNSNQPQHF; cdr3_nt: TGTGCCAGCAGCTCGGGACAGGGCAACAGCAATCAGCCCCAGCATTTT
j_call: TRBJ1-1; clone_size: .; d_call: TRBD1; v_call: TRBV5-4; cdr3_aa: CASSDGQGMNTEAFF; cdr3_nt: TGTGCCAGCAGCGACGGACAGGGCATGAACACTGAAGCTTTCTTT
j_call: TRBJ1-1; clone_size: few; d_call: .; v_call: TRBV28; cdr3_aa: CASSLGNTEAFF; cdr3_nt: TGTGCCAGCAGTTTAGGGAACACTGAAGCTTTCTTT
j_call: TRBJ2-7; clone_size: once; d_call: .; v_call: TRBV9; cdr3_aa: CASSSGPAAEQYF; cdr3_nt: TGTGCCAGCAGCTCCGGGCCAGCCGCCGAGCAGTACTTC
j_call: TRBJ1-1; clone_size: .; d_call: .; v_call: TRBV9; cdr3_aa: CASSVDGNHEAFF; cdr3_nt: TGTGCCAGCAGCGTCGACGGGAATCATGAAGCTTTCTTT
j_call: TRBJ1-1; clone_size: .; d_call: .; v_call: TRBV28; cdr3_aa: CASSLWGAGAFF; cdr3_nt: TGTGCCAGCAGTTTATGGGGGGCTGGCGCTTTCTTT
j_call: TRBJ1-2; clone_size: .; d_call: TRBD1; v_call: TRBV30; cdr3_aa: CAWSVGQLGYTF; cdr3_nt: TGTGCCTGGAGTGTGGGACAGCTCGGCTACACCTTC
j_call: TRBJ2-7; clone_size: .; d_call: .; v_call: TRBV4-2; cdr3_aa: CASSPTGASYEQYF; cdr3_nt: TGTGCCAGCAGCCCCACGGGGGCCTCCTACGAGCAGTACTTC
j_call: TRBJ2-5; clone_size: .; d_call: .; v_call: TRBV15; cdr3_aa: CATAQSPGETQYF; cdr3_nt: TGTGCCACCGCCCAGAGCCCTGGGGAGACCCAGTACTTC
j_call: TRBJ2-3; clone_size: .; d_call: .; v_call: TRBV19; cdr3_aa: CASRGRTKSDTQYF; cdr3_nt: TGTGCCAGTAGAGGGAGGACGAAGTCAGATACGCAGTATTTT
j_call: TRBJ2-1; clone_size: .; d_call: TRBD2; v_call: TRBV12-3/TRBV12-4; cdr3_aa: CASSRTSWYEQFF; cdr3_nt: TGTGCCAGCAGCCGGACTAGTTGGTATGAGCAGTTCTTC
j_call: TRBJ2-5; clone_size: .; d_call: .; v_call: TRBV29-1; cdr3_aa: CSATSRGAGETQYF; cdr3_nt: TGCAGCGCAACCTCCAGGGGGGCTGGAGAGACCCAGTACTTC
j_call: TRBJ2-5; clone_size: once; d_call: .; v_call: TRBV4-2; cdr3_aa: CASSQVNRYQGGETQYF; cdr3_nt: TGTGCCAGCAGCCAAGTTAATAGGTACCAAGGAGGGGAGACCCAGTACTTC
j_call: TRBJ2-5; clone_size: .; d_call: .; v_call: TRBV5-1; cdr3_aa: CASSSRNQETQYF; cdr3_nt: TGCGCCAGCAGCTCTAGAAACCAAGAGACCCAGTACTTC
j_call: TRBJ1-2; clone_size: .; d_call: TRBD1; v_call: TRBV19; cdr3_aa: CASMGDRENGYTF; cdr3_nt: TGTGCCAGTATGGGGGACAGGGAAAATGGCTACACCTTC
j_call: TRBJ2-1; clone_size: .; d_call: .; v_call: TRBV6-2/TRBV6-3; cdr3_aa: CASSYPGIGQNEQFF; cdr3_nt: TGTGCCAGCAGTTACCCCGGGATCGGGCAAAATGAGCAGTTCTTC
j_call: TRBJ2-1; clone_size: .; d_call: TRBD2; v_call: TRBV6-5; cdr3_aa: CASSYSGTSGSSYNEQFF; cdr3_nt: TGTGCCAGCAGTTACTCTGGGACTAGCGGGAGTTCCTACAATGAGCAGTTCTTC
j_call: TRBJ2-5; clone_size: .; d_call: .; v_call: TRBV24-1; cdr3_aa: CATSGRTDHYQETQYF; cdr3_nt: TGTGCCACCAGCGGGCGGACAGACCATTACCAAGAGACCCAGTACTTC
j_call: TRBJ1-2; clone_size: .; d_call: TRBD1; v_call: TRBV6-5; cdr3_aa: CASSYSRTGGYYGYTF; cdr3_nt: TGTGCCAGCAGTTACAGTCGGACAGGGGGCTATTATGGCTACACCTTC
j_call: TRBJ2-6; clone_size: .; d_call: .; v_call: TRBV20-1; cdr3_aa: CSASPRGTGASGANVLTF; cdr3_nt: TGCAGTGCTAGTCCCCGCGGGACGGGTGCCTCTGGGGCCAACGTCCTGACTTTC
j_call: TRBJ2-2; clone_size: .; d_call: TRBD1; v_call: TRBV7-9; cdr3_aa: CASSLWSGQDNTGELFF; cdr3_nt: TGTGCCAGCAGCTTATGGTCGGGACAGGATAACACCGGGGAGCTGTTTTTT
j_call: TRBJ2-2; clone_size: .; d_call: .; v_call: TRBV6-2/TRBV6-3; cdr3_aa: CASSSAGVTGELFF; cdr3_nt: TGTGCCAGCAGTTCCGCGGGCGTTACCGGGGAGCTGTTTTTT
j_call: TRBJ1-5; clone_size: .; d_call: .; v_call: TRBV2; cdr3_aa: CASSGTVNTNQPQHF; cdr3_nt: TGTGCCAGCAGTGGGACAGTCAATACGAATCAGCCCCAGCATTTT
j_call: TRBJ2-1; clone_size: .; d_call: .; v_call: TRBV5-4; cdr3_aa: CASSAGQQETQFF; cdr3_nt: TGTGCCAGCAGCGCGGGACAGCAAGAGACCCAGTTCTTC